This TCR beta chain was retrieved from a study of shared clonotypes between healthy human individuals. Study-wide background: Plates per donor: three CD4 naive, three CD4 memory, two CD8 naive, one CD8 memory. General study points: It was expected that sequencing depth would affect clonotype sharing among donors.

Terminally differentiated effector memory CD45RA+ cells were excluded from the naive CD8 cells, which were CD45RO-negative and positively selected for CCR7. Comment on this clone: Its antigen is currently unknown.

In the sorted-subset replicate PCRs, 200 ng DNA, around 32,000 T cell genomes, was used. TCRdb's copy holds only in-frame clones and misses some; the assay was immunoSEQ multiplex PCR. The sample holds fewer than 1 million clones, 96% seen once. The CDR3 length is 16 residues. Germline loops: CDR1 MDHEN, CDR2 SYDVKM. The V gene lost 2 bases and the J gene lost 0 bases, with 14 bases spanning the gap. This TCR was sampled from a man aged 30 to 39 in good health. Source material: naive CD8+ T cells sorted from blood. This chain joins TRBV28 and TRBJ2-7; D gene uncertain. Written as DNA, the CDR3 is TGTGCCAGCAGTTTAGTGCTGGGCGGTAGCTCCTACGAGCAGTACTTC. Translation: CASSLVLGGSSYEQYF. The full variable domain, rest sourced from reference TRBV28 and TRBJ2-7, is DVKVTQSSRYLVKRTGEKVFLECVQDMDHENMFWYRQDPGLGLRLIYFSYDVKMKEKGDIPEGYSVSREKKERFSLILESASTNQTSMYLCASSLVLGGSSYEQYFGPGTRLTVT.